This TCR beta chain was identified during a study of breast tumors, draining lymph nodes, adjacent tissues. TCRdb re-analysed the multiplex PCR reads in MiXCR, keeping a single row per CDR3 protein. Among around 170,000 distinct CDR3 sequences listed, 25% to 40% were seen once. The CDR3 spans 18 residues. The germline V gene has CDR1 KGHDR and CDR2 SFDVKD. V lost 2 bases and J lost 0, with 19 bases in between. With respect to this clonotype: Its antigen is unidentified.

Samples came from axillary lymph nodes draining the breast cancer. Study observations and caveats: Tumor and nontumor repertoires were significantly more similar in luminal-like than in basal-like breast cancer. Tumor TCR diversity was below lymph nodes but above nontumor tissue. Data fit most tumor T cells coming from lymph node, expanding in tumor. Data only fit, rather than demonstrated, lymph node origin of most tumor T cells.

The origin of this receptor is a female donor with breast cancer. Some clones in this sample may be carry-over from other donors' samples. The chain is built from TRBV24-1 and TRBJ2-7; a weak D match, TRBD1 (6 bases). Sequencing input: axillary lymph node tissue. CDR3 region: CATSDSNYQGCSSYEQYF. The CDR3 DNA is TGTGCCACCAGTGATTCCAATTACCAGGGGTGCAGCTCCTACGAGCAGTACTTC.